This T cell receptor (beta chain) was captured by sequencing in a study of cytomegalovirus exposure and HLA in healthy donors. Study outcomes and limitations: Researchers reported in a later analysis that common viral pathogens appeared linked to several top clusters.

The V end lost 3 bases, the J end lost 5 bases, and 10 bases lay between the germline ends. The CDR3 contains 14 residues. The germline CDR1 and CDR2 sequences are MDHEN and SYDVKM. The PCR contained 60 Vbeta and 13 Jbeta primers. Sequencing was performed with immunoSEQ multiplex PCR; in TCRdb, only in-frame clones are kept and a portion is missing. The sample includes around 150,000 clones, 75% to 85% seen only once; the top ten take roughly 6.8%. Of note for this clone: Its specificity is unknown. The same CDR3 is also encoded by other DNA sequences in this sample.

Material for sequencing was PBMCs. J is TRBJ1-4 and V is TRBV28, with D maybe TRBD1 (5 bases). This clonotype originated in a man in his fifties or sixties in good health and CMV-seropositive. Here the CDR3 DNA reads TGTGCCAGCAGTTTGTGGGGCGGAAATGAAAAACTGTTTTTT. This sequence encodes CASSLWGGNEKLFF.